The 21 T cell receptor beta chains below were found in one sample sequenced in a study of blood T cell repertoires in COVID-19. Some clones are missing from TCRdb's copy, which holds only in-frame ones; the method was immunoSEQ multiplex PCR. The repertoire includes about 120,000 clones, 79% of them detected once, and roughly 4% sits in the top ten. Material: peripheral blood. The receptors were gathered from an elderly woman with acute or convalescent COVID-19.

The V call is TRBV28, the J call TRBJ2-1, with 12 bases identical to TRBD2. This CDR3 has 16 amino acids. After removal of 3 bases from V and 9 bases from J, the junction contained 9 bases not matched to a gene. Germline CDR1 is MDHEN and CDR2 is SYDVKM. The CDR3 bases are TGTGCCAGCAGTTTTCTGACTAGCGGGAGAAGAGGTGAGCAGTTCTTC. Its translation: CASSFLTSGRRGEQFF.

This sequence joins TRBV28 and TRBJ2-7, with D possibly matching TRBD1 (6 bases). This CDR3 has 15 amino acids. The germline V gene has CDR1 MDHEN and CDR2 SYDVKM. The V end was cut by 5 bases, the J end by 4 bases, with 18 bases between. DNA of the CDR3: TGTGCCAGCAGTCCGTTCCTAGGAACAGGGTACGAGCAGTACTTC. Amino acid sequence: CASSPFLGTGYEQYF. Variable domain in full (rest from reference TRBV28 and TRBJ2-7): DVKVTQSSRYLVKRTGEKVFLECVQDMDHENMFWYRQDPGLGLRLIYFSYDVKMKEKGDIPEGYSVSREKKERFSLILESASTNQTSMYLCASSPFLGTGYEQYFGPGTRLTVT.

The chain is built from TRBV5-1 and TRBJ1-6; TRBD1 matches at 8 bases. The CDR3 is made up of 15 amino acids. J lost 5 bases, V lost 4 bases, and 5 bases had no gene match. Germline-derived CDR1 and CDR2 are SGHRS and YFSETQ. For the CDR3, the DNA is TGCGCCAGCAGCCCCAGGGGGCGCGATAATTCACCCCTCCACTTT. Residues: CASSPRGRDNSPLHF.

The chain is built from TRBV18 and TRBJ1-1, with TRBD1 matching 8 bases. This CDR3 spans 17 amino acids. The ends lost 0 bases at V and 1 base at J; junction bases unmatched: 7. Germline CDR1 KGHSH, CDR2 LQKENI. CDR3: CASSPPLGQVKNTEAFF. The CDR3 DNA is TGTGCCAGCTCACCACCGTTGGGACAGGTCAAGAACACTGAAGCTTTCTTT. Full variable domain (remainder filled in from reference TRBV18 and TRBJ1-1): NAGVMQNPRHLVRRRGQEARLRCSPMKGHSHVYWYRQLPEEGLKFMVYLQKENIIDESGMPKERFSAEFPKEGPSILRIQQVVRGDSAAYFCASSPPLGQVKNTEAFFGQGTRLTVV.

The genes are TRBV28 and TRBJ2-1; 9 bases agree with TRBD2. V lost 3 bases and J lost 7; bases outside the gene matches: 4. This CDR3 is built from 14 residues. From germline, CDR1 is MDHEN and CDR2 SYDVKM. CDR3 amino acids: CASSFWREGNEQFF. CDR3 nucleotides: TGTGCCAGCAGTTTTTGGCGGGAGGGGAATGAGCAGTTCTTC. Looking up the rest from reference TRBV28 and TRBJ2-1 gives the full variable domain: DVKVTQSSRYLVKRTGEKVFLECVQDMDHENMFWYRQDPGLGLRLIYFSYDVKMKEKGDIPEGYSVSREKKERFSLILESASTNQTSMYLCASSFWREGNEQFFGPGTRLTVL.

This clone has a handful of counts. This rearrangement joins TRBV7-9 to TRBJ2-1, with 7 bases matching TRBD2. The ends lost 5 bases at V and 6 bases at J; junction bases unmatched: 13. The CDR3 consists of 16 residues. Germline V gene sequence: CDR1 SEHNR, CDR2 FQNEAQ (reference sequence). The chain's CDR3 is CASSTHPRGSINEQFF. Here the CDR3 DNA reads TGTGCCAGCAGCACCCACCCTCGCGGGAGTATCAATGAGCAGTTCTTC.

The rearrangement uses TRBV3-1 (or the pseudogene TRBV3-2) and TRBJ1-1, with 7 bases identical to TRBD1. The V and J ends lost 4 bases and 6 bases, in that order; junction bases with no gene match: 14. CDR1 is LGHDT, CDR2 YNNKEL, per germline (reference sequence). CDR3 length: 16 amino acids. CDR3 in DNA: TGTGCCAGCAGCCCCGGACAGGTCCCTTTAGGTCCTGAAGCTTTCTTT. It codes for CASSPGQVPLGPEAFF.

The chain uses TRBV7-2 and TRBJ1-3; the D is unclear. This CDR3 comprises 15 residues. CDR1 and CDR2 (germline): SGHTA, FQGNSA. V was pared by 1 base and J by 4 bases, with 11 bases between. The CDR3 DNA is TGTGCCAGCAGCTTAGAGTTAACGGGGGGAAACACCATATATTTT. Amino acids: CASSLELTGGNTIYF.

This clone was seen a handful of times. The chain combines TRBV6-6 with TRBJ1-2; 10 bases map to TRBD1. V was pared by 5 bases and J by 6 bases, with 9 bases of the junction left unmatched. The CDR3 runs to 15 residues. Per the germline V gene, CDR1 is MNHNY and CDR2 is SVGAGI (reference sequence). The CDR3 coding sequence is TGTGCCAGCAGTCGGAGCCGGGACAGGGGAAATGGCTACACCTTC. This codes for CASSRSRDRGNGYTF.

This clone was observed once. J is TRBJ2-7 and V is TRBV6-5, with TRBD1 as a possible D gene (5 bases). CDR1 is MNHEY and CDR2 is SVGAGI in the germline V gene. There are 14 residues in the CDR3. V dropped 7 bases and J dropped 0 bases, with 13 bases sitting between them. The CDR3 reads CASNNRHGSYEQYF. The CDR3 nucleotides read TGTGCCAGCAATAACAGGCATGGCTCCTACGAGCAGTACTTC.

This chain joins TRBV28 and TRBJ2-5; no reliable D call. Germline CDR1 MDHEN, CDR2 SYDVKM. V lost 8 bases and J 5 bases, leaving 15 bases between the germline ends. This CDR3 has 13 amino acids. The CDR3 sequence is CASRKASRETQYF. The DNA of the CDR3 is TGTGCCAGCCGGAAGGCTAGTCGGGAGACCCAGTACTTC.

This clone was found a few times. V gene TRBV9 combines with J gene TRBJ2-7, with TRBD2 as a possible D gene (5 bases). The V end was cut by 2 bases, the J end by 3 bases, with 15 bases between. The CDR3 length is 15 residues. CDR1 and CDR2 (germline): SGDLS, YYNGEE. Written as DNA, the CDR3 is TGTGCCAGCAGCGTTGGTAGCGAATATGACTACGAGCAGTACTTC. Amino acids: CASSVGSEYDYEQYF.

The chain uses TRBV28 and TRBJ2-5; maybe TRBD2 (5 bases). Germline V lookup: CDR1 MDHEN, CDR2 SYDVKM. Trimming removed 3 bases from V and 4 bases from J, with 15 bases in between. CDR3 length equals 15 residues. The CDR3 reads CASSFMWESSETQYF. CDR3 coding DNA: TGTGCCAGCAGTTTCATGTGGGAGTCTTCAGAGACCCAGTACTTC. Combining the CDR3 with reference TRBV28 and TRBJ2-5 gives the whole variable domain DVKVTQSSRYLVKRTGEKVFLECVQDMDHENMFWYRQDPGLGLRLIYFSYDVKMKEKGDIPEGYSVSREKKERFSLILESASTNQTSMYLCASSFMWESSETQYFGPGTRLLVL.

This chain connects TRBV10-3 to TRBJ2-7; 8 positions match TRBD1. The trim removed 6 bases at V and 2 bases at J, leaving 6 bases unmatched. The CDR3 consists of 14 residues. Germline assignment: CDR1 ENHRY and CDR2 SYGVKD. For the CDR3, the DNA is TGTGCCATCAGAAGACAGGGGTCCACCTACGAGCAGTACTTC. It translates to CAIRRQGSTYEQYF.

This clone was detected a few times. This rearrangement joins TRBV29-1 to TRBJ2-1, with 8 bases aligning to TRBD1. With 6 bases clipped from V and 8 bases from J, the junction kept 9 bases outside the gene matches. CDR1 and CDR2 from the germline V gene are SQVTM and ANQGSEA. The length of the CDR3 is 13 residues. The CDR3 loop is CSVDRGSRYEQFF. The CDR3 DNA follows: TGCAGCGTCGACAGGGGATCGCGATATGAGCAGTTCTTC.

The chain uses TRBV6-6 and TRBJ2-7; D unresolved. The CDR3 totals 14 residues. The V end was cut by 5 bases, the J end by 3 bases, with 14 bases between. CDR1 is MNHNY and CDR2 is SVGAGI in the germline V gene (reference sequence). The CDR3 protein is CASSRLGPNYEQYF. The CDR3 DNA is TGTGCCAGCAGTAGACTTGGCCCCAACTACGAGCAGTACTTC.

The chain joins TRBV12-3 or TRBV12-4 to TRBJ1-1; no definite D call. The CDR3 is 11 amino acids. The ends were cut back, 1 base at V and 10 bases at J, with 7 bases in the middle. The CDR3 DNA sequence: TGTGCCAGCAGTTTAGGAGGGAGAGCTTTCTTT. Translation gives CASSLGGRAFF.

The table lists this clone with a count of one. The chain links TRBV6-5 to TRBJ2-1; the D gene is possibly TRBD2 (5 bases). There are 16 residues in the CDR3. Germline V gene data show CDR1 as MNHEY and CDR2 as SVGAGI. Trimming left V 4 bases short and J 5 bases short, with 18 bases between. The DNA for the CDR3 is TGTGCCAGCAGTTCCGCGAGGGCCACGGCGGACAATGAGCAGTTCTTC. Translated: CASSSARATADNEQFF.

This clone was found a few times. V usage is TRBV21-1 and J usage is TRBJ1-1; TRBD1 is the table's D call and was not checked against the DNA. TRBV21-1 is described as a pseudogene. The CDR3 runs 15 residues. The CDR3 region is CASSIGYSQNTEAFF. The DNA of the CDR3 is TGTGCCAGCAGCATTGGGTACAGTCAGAACACTGAAGCTTTCTTT.

V is TRBV4-1 and J is TRBJ1-5; D is unclear. The CDR3 has 15 amino acids. Germline V lookup: CDR1 MGHRA, CDR2 YSYEKL. V dropped 4 bases and J dropped 0 bases, with 10 bases sitting between them. In DNA form, the CDR3 reads TGCGCCAGCAGCCGCCAGTTATATAGCAATCAGCCCCAGCATTTT. It yields the protein CASSRQLYSNQPQHF.

The genes are TRBV19 and TRBJ1-2, with a possible D match to TRBD1 (5 bases). Trimming removed 5 bases from V and 7 bases from J, with 17 bases in between. The CDR3 loop spans 14 amino acids. CDR1 is LNHDA, CDR2 SQIVND, per germline (reference sequence). In DNA form, the CDR3 reads TGTGCCAGTAGTTCCGGGGGAAGGACATCTGGCTACACCTTC. Protein: CASSSGGRTSGYTF.